These 26 T cell receptor beta chains share one sample of origin, sequenced in a study of regulatory T cells in long-lasting Graves disease. HTBI primers from iRepertoire and Arm-PCR of CDR3 regions yielded the TCR beta libraries. TCRdb re-called the multiplex PCR reads with MiXCR, one entry per CDR3 protein. Among 700,000 or so distinct CDR3 sequences, 30% were seen once, and the ten largest hold 40% to 50%. Time point indicated: persistent/refractory GD, antithyroid drugs over 5 years with positive TRAb. From RNA extracted from PBMCs, the TCR library was made. The sample was peripheral blood mononuclear cells (PBMCs), taken when the disease was refractory, from a patient treated with antithyroid drugs. Every receptor here comes from a female donor with Graves disease.

This clonotype came up a few times. V and J are TRBV2 and TRBJ1-2; 10 nucleotides agree with TRBD1. Trimming at V came to 4 bases and at J to 7 bases, leaving 12 bases not matched to a gene. The germline V gene has CDR1 SNHLY and CDR2 FYNNEI. CDR3 size: 16 residues. DNA for the CDR3: TGTGCCAGCAGTGCTTCGGGACAGGGGAAAACTATTGGCTACACCTTC. This gives the protein CASSASGQGKTIGYTF.

The gene calls are TRBV11-3 and TRBJ2-1; the match to TRBD2 covers 9 bases. Trimming cost V 5 bases and J 5 bases; bases outside gene matches: 7. Germline CDR1 SGHNT, CDR2 YENEEA. The CDR3 runs to 15 residues. CDR3 sequence reads: CASSVIAGANNEQFF. The CDR3 DNA reads TGTGCCAGCAGCGTTATAGCGGGAGCGAACAATGAGCAGTTCTTC.

In its sample, this clonotype was seen a few times. This CDR3 reads CSALKGGRATNEKLFF. DNA for the CDR3: TGCAGTGCTTTGAAGGGGGGAAGGGCAACTAATGAAAAACTGTTTTTT. V usage is TRBV20-1 and J usage is TRBJ1-4; D may be TRBD1 (6 bases). CDR1 and CDR2 (germline): DFQATT, SNEGSKA (reference sequence). Trimming removed 5 bases from V and 0 bases from J, with 16 bases in between. The CDR3 spans 16 residues.

This clonotype has at least ten counts. The chain is built from TRBV12-5 and TRBJ1-2, with a weak D call TRBD1 (6 bases). The CDR3 covers 15 residues. The germline CDR1 and CDR2 sequences are LGHNT and FRNRAP. V lost 5 bases to trimming and J lost 0 bases, with 13 bases between them. The chain's CDR3 is CASGLRTASNYGYTF. In DNA, the CDR3 is TGTGCTAGTGGTCTTCGGACAGCATCTAACTATGGCTACACCTTC.

The chain carries TRBV20-1 and TRBJ2-7; possibly TRBD1 or TRBD2 for D (5 bases each). This CDR3 has 15 amino acids. Trimming removed 2 bases from V and 0 bases from J, with 14 bases in between. Looked up from germline, CDR1 is DFQATT and CDR2 is SNEGSKA (reference sequence). CDR3 bases: TGCAGTGCTAGAAGGGGCGGGCTTTACTCCTACGAGCAGTACTTC. Translation: CSARRGGLYSYEQYF.

This clonotype showed up many times. The rearrangement links TRBV2 to TRBJ1-1; no definite D call. The CDR3 is made up of 11 amino acids. V was pared by 2 bases and J by 8 bases, with 6 bases between. The germline V gene encodes CDR1 SNHLY and CDR2 FYNNEI. This chain's CDR3 is CASSEWLEAFF. The CDR3 nucleotides are TGTGCCAGCAGTGAATGGTTGGAAGCTTTCTTT.

This clonotype has only a few counts. The genes are TRBV12-5 and TRBJ1-5, with 10 nucleotides matching TRBD1. The junction had 6 bases not matched to a gene; V was cut back by 6 bases and J by 7 bases. Germline CDR1 is LGHNT and CDR2 is FRNRAP. The CDR3 is 14 residues long. The CDR3 DNA reads as TGTGCTAGTGGGCCTGACAGGGGGCAACAGCCCCAGCATTTT. Amino acids: CASGPDRGQQPQHF.

The chain carries TRBV11-2 and TRBJ1-6; no firm D call. Germline V lookup: CDR1 SGHAT, CDR2 FQNNGV. Trimming left V 0 bases short and J 6 bases short, with 12 bases between. The CDR3 sequence is 16 residues long. The CDR3 DNA reads TGTGCCAGCAGCTTAGAAACGGCAGGACCTAATTCACCCCTCCACTTT. The encoded protein is CASSLETAGPNSPLHF.

V usage is TRBV7-3 and J usage is TRBJ2-7; the D gene could be TRBD1 or TRBD2 (5 bases each). Looked up from germline, CDR1 is SGHTA and CDR2 is FQGTGA. Trimming pared 5 bases from V and 0 bases from J, leaving 14 bases between. CDR3 length equals 15 residues. The CDR3 region has the DNA TGTGCCAGCAGCGCTGGGGACGTTAGCTCCTACGAGCAGTACTTC. Translation gives CASSAGDVSSYEQYF.

This clonotype was observed a handful of times. The rearrangement uses TRBV6-9 and TRBJ1-3, with D unresolved. CDR1 MNHGY and CDR2 SVAAGI come from the germline V gene. The CDR3 extends over 11 amino acids. V gave up 3 bases and J gave up 10 bases, with 7 bases separating them. The CDR3 is CASSYGETIYF. DNA for the CDR3: TGTGCCAGCAGTTACGGAGAAACCATATATTTT.

This rearrangement joins TRBV3-1 to TRBJ2-1; D is possibly TRBD2 (7 bases). With 0 bases removed from V and 5 bases from J, the gap between germline ends came to 14 bases. The CDR3 is 16 amino acids. Germline CDR1 reads LGHDT; CDR2 reads YNNKEL (reference sequence). CDR3 residues: CASSQDSGGGHNEQFF. The DNA for the CDR3 is TGTGCCAGCAGCCAAGATTCTGGCGGGGGCCACAATGAGCAGTTCTTC.

In its sample, this clonotype was seen many times. V is TRBV6-2 or TRBV6-3 and J is TRBJ2-6; tentatively, D is TRBD2 (5 bases). Germline V lookup: CDR1 MNHEY, CDR2 SVGEGT. The CDR3 consists of 19 residues. The V end lost 4 bases, the J end lost 0 bases, and 19 bases lay between the germline ends. Here the CDR3 reads CASSSSGVAKISGANVLTF. CDR3 coding DNA: TGTGCCAGCAGTTCGTCCGGGGTAGCGAAGATCTCTGGGGCCAACGTCCTGACTTTC.

The chain couples TRBV4-1 to TRBJ1-6; D is ambiguous. Germline V gene sequence: CDR1 MGHRA, CDR2 YSYEKL. The CDR3 is 15 residues long. The germline V and J ends were trimmed by 0 bases and 4 bases, with 7 bases remaining between them. The CDR3, as DNA: TGCGCCAGCAGCCAAGATGGTCAGTATAATTCACCCCTCCACTTT. Its protein is CASSQDGQYNSPLHF.

The J gene is TRBJ2-2, the V gene TRBV7-9, with 7 nucleotides matching TRBD1. In germline, CDR1 is SEHNR, CDR2 FQNEAQ (reference sequence). The J segment lost 7 bases and the V segment lost 1 base, leaving 6 bases of the junction unmatched. The CDR3 extends over 15 amino acids. This chain's CDR3 is CASSLDGTAFGELFF. The CDR3 bases are TGTGCCAGCAGCTTAGACGGGACAGCTTTCGGGGAGCTGTTTTTT.

This chain uses TRBV30 with TRBJ1-1; perhaps TRBD1 as D (6 bases). CDR1 and CDR2 from the germline V gene are GTSNPN and SVGIG (reference sequence). The V gene lost 5 bases and the J gene lost 5 bases, with 21 bases spanning the gap. The CDR3 runs 15 residues. The CDR3: CAWRTQGHPRTEAFF. In nucleotides, the CDR3 is TGTGCCTGGCGTACTCAGGGGCACCCGAGGACTGAAGCTTTCTTT.

This clonotype has only a few counts. This sequence joins TRBV7-3 and TRBJ2-2; tentatively, D is TRBD1 (6 bases). The CDR3 extends over 15 amino acids. Germline CDR1 SGHTA, CDR2 FQGTGA. V was clipped by 3 bases and J by 1 base, with 9 bases between them. The CDR3 loop reads CASSFGGRNTGELFF. DNA for the CDR3: TGTGCCAGCAGCTTTGGGGGCCGGAACACCGGGGAGCTGTTTTTT.

V is TRBV27 and J is TRBJ1-5; D remains unclear. The CDR3 runs to 14 residues. Trimming removed 5 bases from V and 2 bases from J, with 10 bases in between. Germline CDR1 reads MNHEY; CDR2 reads SMNVEV (reference sequence). CDR3 residues: CASSPYPGNQPQHF. CDR3 bases: TGTGCCAGCAGTCCATACCCGGGCAATCAGCCCCAGCATTTT.

The chain couples TRBV20-1 to TRBJ2-7; D perhaps matches TRBD2 (5 bases). V shed 3 bases and J shed 2 bases, with 11 bases lying between them. This CDR3 has 13 amino acids. Per germline, CDR1 DFQATT and CDR2 SNEGSKA (reference sequence). The CDR3 bases are TGCAGTGCTAGCTTAGGGAGTACCTACGAGCAGTACTTC. Its translation: CSASLGSTYEQYF.

This clonotype has a count of ten or more. The chain is built from TRBV28 and TRBJ2-7; 7 nucleotides agree with TRBD1. This CDR3 has 12 residues. Per germline, CDR1 MDHEN and CDR2 SYDVKM. V shed 2 bases, J shed 9 bases, and the junction held 4 bases outside the gene matches. The CDR3 DNA is TGTGCCAGCAGTTTACAGCAGGGGGTGCAGTACTTC. Protein product: CASSLQQGVQYF.

In its sample, this clonotype was seen a few times. The chain carries TRBV6-1 and TRBJ2-2; D unclear. The CDR3 length is 18 residues. Germline CDR1 is MNHNS and CDR2 is SASEGT. V shed 0 bases and J shed 1 base, with 15 bases lying between them. CDR3 in amino acids: CASSEALWLVKNTGELFF. CDR3 DNA: TGTGCCAGCAGTGAAGCGCTGTGGCTAGTTAAGAACACCGGGGAGCTGTTTTTT.

This sequence joins TRBV13 and TRBJ2-2; 14 positions match TRBD2. Germline V gene lookup returns CDR1 PRHDT and CDR2 FYEKMQ (reference sequence). After removal of 5 bases from V and 7 bases from J, the junction contained 6 bases not matched to a gene. The CDR3 totals 16 residues. CDR3 sequence: CASSQGTSGRVGELFF. CDR3 nucleotides: TGTGCCAGCAGCCAAGGGACTAGCGGGAGAGTCGGGGAGCTGTTTTTT.

This clonotype was counted ten times or more. The V gene is TRBV2, the J gene TRBJ1-2; 10 bases are shared with TRBD1. Trimming cost V 8 bases and J 8 bases; bases outside gene matches: 17. This CDR3 has 16 amino acids. Germline V lookup: CDR1 SNHLY, CDR2 FYNNEI. The CDR3 is CASETDSGTGVGGYTF. The CDR3 bases are TGTGCCAGCGAGACTGACTCCGGGACAGGGGTCGGGGGCTACACCTTC. The full variable domain, completed using reference TRBV2 and TRBJ1-2, is EPEVTQTPSHQVTQMGQEVILRCVPISNHLYFYWYRQILGQKVEFLVSFYNNEISEKSEIFDDQFSVERPDGSNFTLKIRSTKLEDSAMYFCASETDSGTGVGGYTFGSGTRLTVV.

V and J are TRBV14 and TRBJ2-7; D not certain. Germline V CDR1 and CDR2: SGHDN, FVKESK. The length of the CDR3 is 15 residues. V lost 3 bases and J 2 bases, leaving 14 bases between the germline ends. The CDR3 bases are TGTGCCAGCAGCCATCTCTCGTCCTACCCCTACGAGCAGTACTTC. It yields the protein CASSHLSSYPYEQYF.

V gene TRBV7-6 combines with J gene TRBJ2-2; 14 bases fit TRBD2. Germline CDR1 is SGHVS and CDR2 is FNYEAQ. After removal of 3 bases from V and 5 bases from J, the junction contained 5 bases not matched to a gene. The CDR3 length is 17 residues. CDR3 sequence reads: CASSLGGLAGGTGELFF. For the CDR3, the DNA is TGTGCCAGCAGCTTGGGTGGACTAGCGGGAGGTACCGGGGAGCTGTTTTTT. The full variable domain, with the rest looked up from reference TRBV7-6 and TRBJ2-2, is GAGVSQSPRYKVTKRGQDVALRCDPISGHVSLYWYRQALGQGPEFLTYFNYEAQQDKSGLPNDRFSAERPEGSISTLTIQRTEQRDSAMYRCASSLGGLAGGTGELFFGEGSRLTVL.

The rearrangement joins TRBV29-1 to TRBJ1-1, with a tentative D call TRBD1 (6 bases). Germline V lookup: CDR1 SQVTM, CDR2 ANQGSEA. V dropped 7 bases and J dropped 8 bases, with 17 bases sitting between them. This CDR3 region has 12 residues. The CDR3 bases are TGCAGCGCCCAGGACAGCGTCAAGGAAGCTTTCTTT. Translated, it gives CSAQDSVKEAFF.

The J gene is TRBJ2-5, the V gene TRBV6-5; D ambiguous. V lost 2 bases and J 4 bases, leaving 11 bases between the germline ends. This CDR3 region has 14 residues. Germline V gene lookup returns CDR1 MNHEY and CDR2 SVGAGI. CDR3 nucleotide sequence: TGTGCCAGCAGTTACACCGGGTGGGGAGAGACCCAGTACTTC. Encoded protein: CASSYTGWGETQYF.